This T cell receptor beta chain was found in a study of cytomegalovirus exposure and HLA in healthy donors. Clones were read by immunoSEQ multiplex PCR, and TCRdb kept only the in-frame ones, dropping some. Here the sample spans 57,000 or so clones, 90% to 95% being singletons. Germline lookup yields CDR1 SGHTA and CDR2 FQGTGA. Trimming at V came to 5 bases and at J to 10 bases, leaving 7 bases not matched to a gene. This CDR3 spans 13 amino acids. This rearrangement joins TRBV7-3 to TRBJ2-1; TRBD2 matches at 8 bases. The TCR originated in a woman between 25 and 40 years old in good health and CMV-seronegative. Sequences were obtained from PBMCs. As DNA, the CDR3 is TGTGCCAGCAGCCCAACACTAGCGGAGGAGCAGTTCTTC. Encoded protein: CASSPTLAEEQFF.